This T cell receptor (beta chain) was retrieved from a study of T cells in localized non-small cell lung cancer. Profiled with immunoSEQ multiplex PCR; TCRdb holds only in-frame clones, not every one. This table holds around 100,000 clones, approximately 88% found once. Study results and limitations: Adjacent uninvolved lung had the highest clonality, suggesting focused antigen responses. As only one tumor region underwent sequencing, heterogeneity remains possible. Longer overall survival was seen with higher T cell density measured in blood. A median around 57 of the top 100 tumor clones appeared in adjacent lung.

CDR3 size: 12 residues. Trimming removed 9 bases at V and 4 bases at J, with 10 bases between. Germline-derived CDR1 and CDR2 are MNHNS and SASEGT. To note about this clone: Its antigen is unidentified.

The sequencing here drew on peripheral blood, taken before any cancer treatment. The TCR was taken from a man aged 35-69 years with stage I squamous cell lung carcinoma. The chain joins TRBV6-1 to TRBJ1-5; the D is unclear. The CDR3 is CASARKNQPQHF. The DNA for the CDR3 is TGTGCCAGTGCTCGGAAAAATCAGCCCCAGCATTTT.